One T cell receptor (beta chain) is described in this entry. The source of the sample is a study of cytomegalovirus exposure and HLA in healthy donors. The PCR made use of 60 Vbeta and 13 Jbeta primers. Produced via immunoSEQ multiplex PCR; TCRdb's table is partial and in-frame only. The sample has 270,000 or so clones; around 90% are singletons. The source of this sequence is a girl aged 2 to 9 in good health and CMV-seronegative. The sequenced sample was PBMCs.

This CDR3 is CASRQGGTDTQYF. The CDR3 DNA follows: TGTGCCAGCAGACAGGGAGGCACAGATACGCAGTATTTT. This chain links TRBV19 with TRBJ2-3; 7 nucleotides align to TRBD1. V lost 9 bases, J lost 1 base, and 4 bases stayed unmatched. Germline values: CDR1 LNHDA, CDR2 SQIVND (reference sequence). There are 13 residues in the CDR3.